The 6 T cell receptor beta chains given below trace back to one sample, sequenced in a study of blood T cell repertoires in COVID-19. The table came from immunoSEQ multiplex PCR; TCRdb's copy has only in-frame clones and leaves some out. The sample yields a few hundred thousand clones, 85% seen once. Sequenced material: PBMCs or T cells enriched from blood (not recorded which). These receptors were collected from a middle-aged man who had recovered from COVID-19.

The chain recombines TRBV7-9 with TRBJ1-5; 7 nucleotides agree with TRBD1. V lost 5 bases to trimming and J lost 4 bases; unmatched junction nucleotides: 14. This CDR3 contains 17 residues. Germline V gene data show CDR1 as SEHNR and CDR2 as FQNEAQ (reference sequence). CDR3 region: CASSRGSGGSLNQPQHF. DNA of the CDR3: TGTGCCAGCAGCCGGGGGTCAGGGGGTTCCCTTAATCAGCCCCAGCATTTT.

This chain joins TRBV27 and TRBJ2-1, with 7 bases that match TRBD1. Germline V CDR1 and CDR2: MNHEY, SMNVEV (reference sequence). The CDR3 length is 16 residues. Trimming cost V 5 bases and J 1 base; bases outside gene matches: 8. DNA for the CDR3: TGTGCCAGCAGTCCGCCAGGGGGTATGTCCTACAATGAGCAGTTCTTC. It translates to CASSPPGGMSYNEQFF.

The rearrangement joins TRBV18 to TRBJ2-3; 9 bases map to TRBD2. The J segment lost 0 bases and the V segment lost 0 bases, leaving 4 bases of the junction unmatched. There are 17 residues in the CDR3. CDR1 is KGHSH, CDR2 LQKENI, per germline. The CDR3 here is CASSPPRLADSTDTQYF. The CDR3 nucleotides are TGTGCCAGCTCACCACCCCGACTAGCGGATAGCACAGATACGCAGTATTTT.

The rearrangement joins TRBV5-4 to TRBJ1-2; no reliable D call. The length of the CDR3 is 13 residues. Per germline, CDR1 SGHNT and CDR2 YYREEE (reference sequence). Between the trimmed V and J ends, which lost 1 base and 0 bases, there was a span of 4 bases. The CDR3 is CASSLSTNYGYTF. In nucleotides, the CDR3 is TGTGCCAGCAGCTTGTCCACTAACTATGGCTACACCTTC. Based on the CDR3 plus reference TRBV5-4 and TRBJ1-2, the full variable domain is ETGVTQSPTHLIKTRGQQVTLRCSSQSGHNTVSWYQQALGQGPQFIFQYYREEENGRGNFPPRFSGLQFPNYSSELNVNALELDDSALYLCASSLSTNYGYTFGSGTRLTVV.

This clone was seen once. V usage is TRBV7-2 and J usage is TRBJ2-1, with 7 bases fitting TRBD1. Trimming removed 5 bases from V and 3 bases from J; junction bases left unmatched: 4. Germline CDR1 and CDR2: SGHTA and FQGNSA. The CDR3 runs 14 residues. The CDR3 loop is CASSPNRGYNEQFF. CDR3 nucleotides: TGTGCCAGCAGCCCAAACAGGGGCTACAATGAGCAGTTCTTC.

The chain combines TRBV28 with TRBJ2-7, with D possibly matching TRBD1 (5 bases). Germline CDR1 is MDHEN and CDR2 is SYDVKM. The CDR3 is 15 amino acids. Trimming cost V 2 bases and J 2 bases, with 13 bases left between them. CDR3 in amino acids: CASSLDIQGTYEQYF. The DNA for the CDR3 is TGTGCCAGCAGTTTAGATATTCAGGGCACCTACGAGCAGTACTTC.